This TCR beta chain emerged from a study of control samples from healthy donors and cancer patients. This CDR3 spans 13 amino acids. Trimming shortened V by 0 bases and J by 10 bases, and 7 bases separated the two germline ends. The germline V gene has CDR1 SGHDN and CDR2 FVKESK. Data came from immunoSEQ multiplex PCR; TCRdb stores just in-frame clones and leaves some out. The profile covers 130,000 or so clones, with about 83% appearing a single time and roughly 12% taken by the ten largest. This TCR was sampled from a man under 40 in good health. Specimen: blood. This chain connects TRBV14 to TRBJ1-6; D remains unclear. The DNA for the CDR3 is TGTGCCAGCAGCCAAGAACGTCGGTCACCCCTCCACTTT. Translating it yields CASSQERRSPLHF.